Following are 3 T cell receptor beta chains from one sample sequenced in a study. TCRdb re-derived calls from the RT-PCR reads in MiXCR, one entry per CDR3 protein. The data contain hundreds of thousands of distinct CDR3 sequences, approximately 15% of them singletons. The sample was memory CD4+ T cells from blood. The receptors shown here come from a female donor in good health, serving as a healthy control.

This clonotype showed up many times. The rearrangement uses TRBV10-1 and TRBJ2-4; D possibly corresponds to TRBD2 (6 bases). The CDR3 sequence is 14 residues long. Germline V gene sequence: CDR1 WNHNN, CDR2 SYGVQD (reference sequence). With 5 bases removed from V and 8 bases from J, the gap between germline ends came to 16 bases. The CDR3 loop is CASSPGGTGDIQYF. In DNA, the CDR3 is TGCGCCAGCAGTCCCGGAGGAACGGGAGACATTCAGTACTTC.

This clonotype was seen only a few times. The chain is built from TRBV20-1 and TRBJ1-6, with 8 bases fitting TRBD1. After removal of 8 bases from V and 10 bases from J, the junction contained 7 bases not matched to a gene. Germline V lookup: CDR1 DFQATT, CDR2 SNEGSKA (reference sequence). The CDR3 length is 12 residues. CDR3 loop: CSPGQGGSPLHF. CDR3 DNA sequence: TGCAGTCCCGGACAGGGTGGATCACCCCTCCACTTT.

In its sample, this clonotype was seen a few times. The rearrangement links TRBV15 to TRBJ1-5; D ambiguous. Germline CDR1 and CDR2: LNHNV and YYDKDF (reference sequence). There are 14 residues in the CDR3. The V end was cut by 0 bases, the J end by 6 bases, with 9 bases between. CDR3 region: CATSRDATAQPQHF. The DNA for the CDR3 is TGTGCCACCAGCAGAGACGCGACGGCTCAGCCCCAGCATTTT.